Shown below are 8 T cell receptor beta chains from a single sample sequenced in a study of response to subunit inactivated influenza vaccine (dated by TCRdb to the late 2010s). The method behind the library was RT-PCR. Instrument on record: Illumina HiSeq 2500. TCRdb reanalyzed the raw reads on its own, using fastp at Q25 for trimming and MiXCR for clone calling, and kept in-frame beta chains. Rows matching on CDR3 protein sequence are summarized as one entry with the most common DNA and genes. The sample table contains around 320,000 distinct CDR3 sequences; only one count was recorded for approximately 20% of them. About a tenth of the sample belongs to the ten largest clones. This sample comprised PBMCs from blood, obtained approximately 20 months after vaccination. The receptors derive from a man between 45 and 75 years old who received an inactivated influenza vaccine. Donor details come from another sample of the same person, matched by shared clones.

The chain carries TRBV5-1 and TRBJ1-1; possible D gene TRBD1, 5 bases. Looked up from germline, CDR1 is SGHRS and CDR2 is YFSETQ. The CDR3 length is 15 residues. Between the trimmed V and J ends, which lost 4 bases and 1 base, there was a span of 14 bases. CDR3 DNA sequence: TGCGCCAGCAGCCCGCAGACAGCACAGAACACTGAAGCTTTCTTT. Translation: CASSPQTAQNTEAFF.

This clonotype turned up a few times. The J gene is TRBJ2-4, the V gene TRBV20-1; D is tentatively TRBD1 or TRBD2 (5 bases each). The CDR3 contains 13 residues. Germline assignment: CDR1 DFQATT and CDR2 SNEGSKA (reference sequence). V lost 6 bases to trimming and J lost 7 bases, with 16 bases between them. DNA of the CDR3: TGCAGTGCCGTGGGGGTAAACTGGAACATTCAGTACTTC. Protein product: CSAVGVNWNIQYF.

This CDR3 is CASSSLAGAPEQYF. The CDR3 nucleotides are TGTGCCAGCAGTTCCCTCGCCGGGGCGCCCGAGCAGTACTTC. V and J are TRBV6-2 or TRBV6-3 and TRBJ2-7, with D possibly called TRBD1 or TRBD2 (5 bases each). The V end lost 4 bases, the J end lost 6 bases, and 16 bases lay between the germline ends. CDR3 length equals 14 residues. The germline V gene has CDR1 MNHEY and CDR2 SVGEGT.

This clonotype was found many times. In DNA, the CDR3 is TGTGCCAGCACCAAAGACAGACATCAGCCCCAGCATTTT. Its translation is CASTKDRHQPQHF. V and J are TRBV7-3 and TRBJ1-5; tentative D call: TRBD1 (5 bases). The CDR3 length is 13 residues. V was trimmed by 7 bases and J by 5 bases, leaving 12 bases between them. Germline CDR1 reads SGHTA; CDR2 reads FQGTGA. The full variable domain, with the rest looked up from reference TRBV7-3 and TRBJ1-5, is GAGVSQTPSNKVTEKGKYVELRCDPISGHTALYWYRQSLGQGPEFLIYFQGTGAADDSGLPNDRFFAVRPEGSVSTLKIQRTERGDSAVYLCASTKDRHQPQHFGDGTRLSIL.

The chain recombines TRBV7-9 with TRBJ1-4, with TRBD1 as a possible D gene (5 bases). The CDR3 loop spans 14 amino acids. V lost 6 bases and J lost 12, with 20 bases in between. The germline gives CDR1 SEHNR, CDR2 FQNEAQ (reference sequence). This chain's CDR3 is CASRPSVGGRELFF. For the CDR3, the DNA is TGTGCCAGCAGGCCTTCAGTGGGGGGACGAGAACTGTTTTTT.

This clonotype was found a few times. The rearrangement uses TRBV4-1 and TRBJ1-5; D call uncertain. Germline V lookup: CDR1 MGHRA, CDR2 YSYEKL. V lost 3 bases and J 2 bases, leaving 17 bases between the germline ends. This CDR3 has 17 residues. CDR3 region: CASSQHPKGKGNQPQHF. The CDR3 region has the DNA TGCGCCAGCAGCCAGCATCCCAAAGGTAAAGGCAATCAGCCCCAGCATTTT.

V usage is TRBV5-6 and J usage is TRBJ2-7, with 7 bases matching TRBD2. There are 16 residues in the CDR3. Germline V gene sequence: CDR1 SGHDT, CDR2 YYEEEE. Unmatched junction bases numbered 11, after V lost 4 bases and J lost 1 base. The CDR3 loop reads CASSDNPGLLSYEQYF. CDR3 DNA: TGTGCCAGCAGCGACAATCCGGGACTACTTTCCTACGAGCAGTACTTC.

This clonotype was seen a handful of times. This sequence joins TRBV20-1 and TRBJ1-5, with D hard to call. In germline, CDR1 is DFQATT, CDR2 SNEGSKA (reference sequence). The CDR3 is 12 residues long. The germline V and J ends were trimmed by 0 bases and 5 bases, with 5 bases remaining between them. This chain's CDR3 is CSARDYHQPQHF. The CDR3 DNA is TGCAGTGCTAGAGATTATCATCAGCCCCAGCATTTT.